The T cell receptor beta chain under discussion was sequenced for a study of cytotoxic CD8 clonotypes in ibrutinib-treated CLL. Study-wide results and caveats: Public clonotypes (which were uncommon) either contracted or remained stable on treatment. Baseline clonality exceeded age-matched healthy donors and tracked circulating CD8+ T-cell counts.

There are 13 residues in the CDR3. Germline CDR1 reads SGHAT; CDR2 reads FQNNGV. V lost 2 bases and J lost 10, with 13 bases in between. Using immunoSEQ multiplex PCR, the repertoire was profiled, and TCRdb retains in-frame clones only, with some absent. The sample includes 65,000 to 80,000 clones, roughly 83% of them seen just once. Comments on this clone: What it binds is not known.

Sequencing was performed on PBMCs, taken after 24 months of ibrutinib treatment. This TCR came from a human donor with chronic lymphocytic leukemia. The chain combines TRBV11-2 with TRBJ2-3, with D hard to call. The CDR3 protein is CASSLSAQTPQYF. In DNA form, the CDR3 reads TGTGCCAGCAGCTTATCTGCTCAGACCCCGCAGTATTTT.